Sequencing of this T cell receptor beta chain was carried out in a study of T-cell memory formation after mild COVID-19. V lost 3 bases and J lost 5, with 9 bases in between. The CDR3 has 13 residues. Germline V lookup: CDR1 SGHRS, CDR2 YFSETQ. TCRdb called the 5' RACE reads again in MiXCR, with one record for every CDR3 protein. The data show some 280,000 distinct CDR3 sequences, roughly 16% seen once. Sequencing was carried out using PBMCs or a T cell subset sorted from them (not recorded which). This chain connects TRBV5-1 to TRBJ1-5, with a possible D match to TRBD1 (5 bases). The clonotype comes from a man between 18 and 35 years old who had mild COVID-19 (a few samples of this study predate the infection). Cell type and time point are not known. DNA for the CDR3: TGCGCCAGCAGCTGGGGACCCGATCAGCCCCAGCATTTT. Protein: CASSWGPDQPQHF.